Each of the 11 T cell receptor beta chains below was sequenced from the same sample in a study of blood T cell repertoires in COVID-19. This table comes from immunoSEQ multiplex PCR, and its TCRdb copy is limited to in-frame clones, with some not included. Of over 200,000 clones listed, nearly 90% are singletons. The sequencing sample was made of PBMCs or T cells enriched from blood (not recorded which). These TCRs come from a man aged 25-45 years who had recovered from COVID-19.

This clone was counted once. The V gene is TRBV29-1, the J gene TRBJ2-1; tentative D call: TRBD2 (5 bases). The CDR3 consists of 13 residues. Germline loops: CDR1 SQVTM, CDR2 ANQGSEA. Deletions cut 3 bases from V and 6 bases from J, with 12 bases between. CDR3 sequence reads: CSVEGPGFNEQFF. The CDR3 nucleotides are TGCAGCGTTGAGGGCCCGGGGTTCAATGAGCAGTTCTTC.

The chain combines TRBV10-3 with TRBJ1-5, with 7 bases identical to TRBD1. The V and J ends lost 4 bases and 7 bases, in that order; junction bases with no gene match: 10. The length of the CDR3 is 15 residues. CDR1 and CDR2 from the germline V gene are ENHRY and SYGVKD. This chain's CDR3 is CAISVTGVSGQPQHF. CDR3 nucleotides: TGTGCCATCAGTGTTACAGGGGTTTCGGGACAGCCCCAGCATTTT.

Only a few counts were recorded for this clone. V usage is TRBV7-9 and J usage is TRBJ2-1, with 8 bases identical to TRBD2. J was trimmed by 8 bases and V by 3 bases; bases with no gene match: 12. Germline-derived CDR1 and CDR2 are SEHNR and FQNEAQ (reference sequence). The CDR3 has 16 amino acids. CDR3 DNA: TGTGCCAGCAGCTTTTCCAACCGGGGGGGCCCTGATGAGCAGTTCTTC. Amino acid sequence: CASSFSNRGGPDEQFF.

This chain connects TRBV7-9 to TRBJ2-7; D is unresolved. Germline CDR1 is SEHNR and CDR2 is FQNEAQ (reference sequence). The CDR3 loop spans 13 amino acids. V was pared by 5 bases and J by 7 bases, with 15 bases between. CDR3 coding DNA: TGTGCCAGCAGCGCCGGGTTCTTCGGGGAGCAGTACTTC. Translated, it gives CASSAGFFGEQYF.

The chain joins TRBV3-1 (or the pseudogene TRBV3-2) to TRBJ2-5; weak D call: TRBD2 (5 bases). CDR3 size: 15 residues. Trimming removed 0 bases at V and 1 base at J, with 9 bases between. The V gene's germline CDR1 is LGHDT and CDR2 YNNKEL (reference sequence). The CDR3 is CASSQDRGGQETQYF. In DNA, the CDR3 is TGTGCCAGCAGCCAAGATCGAGGAGGCCAAGAGACCCAGTACTTC.

A note on this clone: The same CDR3 also results from other DNA sequences found in this sample. This CDR3 is CASSAGYEQYF. CDR3 in DNA: TGTGCCAGCAGTGCGGGCTACGAGCAGTACTTC. The chain combines TRBV2 with TRBJ2-7; D remains unclear. This CDR3 spans 11 amino acids. Trimming shortened V by 4 bases and J by 3 bases, and 4 bases separated the two germline ends. The V gene's germline CDR1 is SNHLY and CDR2 FYNNEI.

The rearrangement joins TRBV5-4 to TRBJ1-3, with TRBD1 matching 11 bases. The ends lost 4 bases at V and 4 bases at J; junction bases unmatched: 7. The V gene's germline CDR1 is SGHNT and CDR2 YYREEE (reference sequence). This CDR3 is built from 16 residues. CDR3 protein: CASSGKDRGRGNTIYF. CDR3 nucleotide sequence: TGTGCCAGCAGCGGAAAGGACAGGGGGCGAGGAAACACCATATATTTT.

The sample holds one count of this clone. The CDR3 loop reads CASSSDRLSNQPQHF. In DNA form, the CDR3 reads TGTGCCAGCAGCTCGGACAGGCTTAGCAATCAGCCCCAGCATTTT. V gene TRBV5-6 combines with J gene TRBJ1-5; 7 bases are shared with TRBD1. This CDR3 spans 15 amino acids. Germline lookup yields CDR1 SGHDT and CDR2 YYEEEE. V was pared by 3 bases and J by 0 bases, with 3 bases of the junction left unmatched. Filled out from reference TRBV5-6 and TRBJ1-5, the complete variable domain reads DAGVTQSPTHLIKTRGQQVTLRCSPKSGHDTVSWYQQALGQGPQFIFQYYEEEERQRGNFPDRFSGHQFPNYSSELNVNALLLGDSALYLCASSSDRLSNQPQHFGDGTRLSIL.

The chain links TRBV6-2 or TRBV6-3 to TRBJ1-5; D call uncertain. The length of the CDR3 is 15 residues. The germline V and J ends were trimmed by 2 bases and 2 bases, with 10 bases remaining between them. Germline lookup yields CDR1 MNHEY and CDR2 SVGEGT. The CDR3: CASSYGGFGNQPQHF. The CDR3 DNA reads TGTGCCAGCAGTTACGGAGGGTTTGGCAATCAGCCCCAGCATTTT.

V usage is TRBV9 and J usage is TRBJ2-1, with 11 bases that match TRBD2. V was clipped by 0 bases and J by 8 bases; unmatched bases: 7. The CDR3 length is 16 residues. Germline lookup yields CDR1 SGDLS and CDR2 YYNGEE. CDR3 in DNA: TGTGCCAGCAGCGTAGAGCTAGCGGGAGGTGTCGATGAGCAGTTCTTC. Amino acid sequence: CASSVELAGGVDEQFF.

The chain combines TRBV9 with TRBJ2-5, with a tentative D call TRBD2 (6 bases). The CDR3 spans 16 residues. Germline assignment: CDR1 SGDLS and CDR2 YYNGEE. V was pared by 7 bases and J by 5 bases, with 24 bases between. The CDR3 region has the DNA TGTGCCAGCCGGAAGGCTACGGGAGTGCTCGGGGAGACCCAGTACTTC. It is translated as CASRKATGVLGETQYF.